This T cell receptor beta chain was sequenced during a study of OX40 agonist ivuxolimab in advanced cancers. Study results and limitations: Also present in some nonresponders was a low level of normalized T-cell clonal expansion.

The CDR3 has 11 amino acids. Germline V gene sequence: CDR1 SQVTM, CDR2 ANQGSEA. The ends were cut back, 3 bases at V and 5 bases at J, with 7 bases in the middle. Regarding this clone: Its antigen is still unknown.

Using immunoSEQ multiplex PCR, the repertoire was profiled, and TCRdb retains in-frame clones only, with some absent. Of tens of thousands of clones listed, 90% are singletons. The material sequenced was CD4+ or CD8+ T cells sorted from blood, taken in a trial of the OX40 agonist ivuxolimab. The chain recombines TRBV29-1 with TRBJ1-2, with D hard to call. The clonotype comes from an adult with an advanced solid tumor such as melanoma, head and neck, liver or kidney cancer. The CDR3 DNA reads as TGCAGCGTTGAGGTGGTTTATGGCTACACCTTC. Its translation: CSVEVVYGYTF.